This TCR beta chain was sequenced for a study of OX40 agonist ivuxolimab in advanced cancers. With regard to the full study: Ivuxolimab, which targeted the costimulatory receptor OX40 (CD134), was an agonistic, fully human IgG2 monoclonal antibody. In the dose-escalation cohort, 70% to 85% of patients were male, and the mean age was approximately 60 years with a range of roughly 20 to 85. Among the 50 to 55 dose-escalation patients, approximately 20 had hepatocellular carcinoma, 15 or so melanoma, 9 renal cell carcinoma and 9 head and neck cancer. The paper reports the monotherapy dose-escalation portion (N = 52 patients) of the phase I ivuxolimab trial. The point of sequencing TCRbeta in the periphery was to test whether ivuxolimab changed TCR sequence diversity and drove clonal T-cell expansion. Intravenous ivuxolimab was administered to patients every 2 weeks at six dose levels: 0.01, 0.1, 0.3, 1.5, 3 and 10 mg/kg. Partial responses occurred in three dose-escalation patients, of whom one had hepatocellular carcinoma and two had cutaneous melanoma. Patients were allowed to have had prior anti-PD-1, anti-PD-L1 or anti-CTLA-4 therapy, and approximately 40% of the dose-escalation patients had been treated with checkpoint inhibitors.

Points the paper makes about the study in general: After ivuxolimab, expanded clones were on average more numerous among CD8+ T cells than among CD4+ T cells. In the 0.1-3.0 mg/kg groups, partial responders had among the lowest normalized peripheral clonal expansion, particularly in CD8+ T cells. Low levels of normalized T-cell clonal expansion were also seen in some patients who did not respond. Which antigens the clonally expanded peripheral T cells were specific for was not determined. At doses of 0.1 to 3.0 mg/kg, clonal expansion of both CD4+ and CD8+ blood T cells was observed from baseline to week 6.

The germline V gene specifies MNHEY as CDR1 and SVGAGI as CDR2. The CDR3, cysteine through phenylalanine, is 15 amino acids long. The retained sequence is limited to the CDR3, 45 bases, with the frame set at the first base. Unmatched junction bases come to 12, with V trimmed by 7 bases and J by 7 bases. Notes on this clone: Its antigen specificity is not known. No base-level quality is on record; no much larger clone is a single base apart.

Genomic DNA was extracted from sorted cells for sequencing of the TCRbeta CDR3 region. TCRbeta CDR3 regions were sequenced using the immunoSEQ Assay. TCRdb took this table from immuneACCESS and kept in-frame rearrangements with V and J called. Such tables lack part of the clones; where checked against another copy, unresolved V genes explain under half of the gap, and the rest is unexplained. This sample comprises roughly 98,000 clones, about 79% of them detected only once. The ten largest make up around 1.6% of the sample. The trial excluded patients who had a history of autoimmune disease or were on systemic immunosuppression. Peripheral blood for TCR sequencing was drawn from every dose cohort at baseline, at cycle 4 day 1 and at cycle 7 day 1. The samples were drawn from a first-in-human, open-label, multicenter phase I dose-escalation trial of ivuxolimab. Adults with locally advanced or metastatic head and neck squamous cell, hepatocellular, melanoma or renal cell carcinoma were enrolled in the trial. CD4+ and CD8+ T cells were sorted separately from peripheral blood before TCR sequencing.

The starting material was CD4+ or CD8+ T cells sorted from blood, obtained in a trial of the OX40 agonist ivuxolimab. The origin of this receptor is an adult with an advanced solid tumor such as melanoma, head and neck, liver or kidney cancer. The sequence links TRBV6-5 to TRBJ2-1, and TRBD2 matches 8 of the central bases. The base sequence is TGTGCCAGCACCTCATCCAGCGGGAGTTTTAATGAGCAGTTCTTC. Its coded protein is CASTSSSGSFNEQFF.